This record concerns one T cell receptor (beta chain) sequence. This entry is derived from a study of patients and donors after allogeneic stem cell transplantation. TCRdb used MiXCR to reprocess the RT-PCR reads, holding one entry per CDR3 protein. The table has approximately 200,000 distinct CDR3 sequences, roughly an eighth seen once. The ends were cut back, 3 bases at V and 7 bases at J, with 16 bases in the middle. CDR1 LNHDA and CDR2 SQIVND come from the germline V gene (reference sequence). CDR3 length: 15 amino acids. Input material: blood, either unsorted or a sorted T cell fraction (not recorded which). The rearrangement uses TRBV19 and TRBJ2-1; the D gene is possibly TRBD2 (6 bases). The TCR was taken from a human donor who was either an allogeneic HSCT recipient or a stem cell or donor lymphocyte infusion donor (not recorded which). It is not recorded whose cells these are; they may come from a transplant donor. CDR3 nucleotides: TGTGCCAGTAGTATGGGGAATAGCGGTTGGAATGAGCAGTTCTTC. Translated, it gives CASSMGNSGWNEQFF.